The 10 T cell receptor beta chains presented below share a single source sample, sequenced in a study of blood T cell repertoires in COVID-19. The assay was immunoSEQ multiplex PCR, and TCRdb's table has in-frame clones only and misses some. The top ten hold more than 0.85% of the sample, which has around 400,000 clones, just over 90% seen once. Sequences were obtained from PBMCs or T cells enriched from blood (not recorded which). These receptor sequences come from a woman between 40 and 50 years old who had been exposed to COVID-19.

This chain links TRBV27 with TRBJ1-6; D not certain. Trimming took off 5 bases at V and 10 bases at J, with 21 bases between the two ends. This CDR3 comprises 16 residues. Germline lookup yields CDR1 MNHEY and CDR2 SMNVEV (reference sequence). The CDR3 DNA follows: TGTGCCAGCAGTGTTGACGAGGGTGGGTGGGGATCACCCCTCCACTTT. This encodes CASSVDEGGWGSPLHF.

The genes are TRBV5-4 and TRBJ2-3; TRBD1 is a possible D gene (5 bases). The ends were cut back, 3 bases at V and 7 bases at J, with 12 bases in the middle. This CDR3 has 13 amino acids. Germline CDR1 reads SGHNT; CDR2 reads YYREEE (reference sequence). The DNA of the CDR3 is TGTGCCAGCAGCTCCAAAGCAGGGAATACGCAGTATTTT. As protein: CASSSKAGNTQYF.

The chain joins TRBV5-1 to TRBJ2-2, with 9 nucleotides matching TRBD2. Germline assignment: CDR1 SGHRS and CDR2 YFSETQ. V was pared by 2 bases and J by 5 bases, with 4 bases of the junction left unmatched. The CDR3 covers 15 residues. The CDR3 region is CASSFGLAGTGELFF. DNA of the CDR3: TGCGCCAGCAGCTTTGGTCTAGCGGGGACCGGGGAGCTGTTTTTT.

The rearrangement links TRBV15 to TRBJ1-2, with D maybe TRBD1 (6 bases). The CDR3 has 16 amino acids. V was clipped by 1 base and J by 3 bases, with 15 bases between them. Germline V CDR1 and CDR2: LNHNV, YYDKDF (reference sequence). CDR3 DNA: TGTGCCACCAGCAGAGTTGGGGGCGGCTCTGACTATGGCTACACCTTC. The encoded protein is CATSRVGGGSDYGYTF.

This clone showed up just once. This rearrangement joins TRBV3-1 (or the pseudogene TRBV3-2) to TRBJ2-1; 10 positions agree with TRBD2. This CDR3 is built from 15 residues. Trimming took 2 bases from V and 9 from J; bases not matched to a gene: 7. Germline V gives CDR1 LGHDT, CDR2 YNNKEL (reference sequence). CDR3 region: CASSQRAGGPGEQFF. The CDR3 DNA reads TGTGCCAGCAGCCAAAGAGCGGGGGGGCCCGGTGAGCAGTTCTTC.

This rearrangement joins TRBV6-5 to TRBJ2-3, with D possibly being TRBD1 (6 bases). Trimming shortened V by 5 bases and J by 3 bases, and 9 bases separated the two germline ends. The germline CDR1 and CDR2 sequences are MNHEY and SVGAGI. The CDR3 sequence is 13 residues long. The CDR3 DNA follows: TGTGCCAGCAGTCGCGACAGGACAGATACGCAGTATTTT. The encoded protein is CASSRDRTDTQYF.

The gene calls are TRBV11-3 and TRBJ2-3; weak D call: TRBD1 (6 bases). Germline assignment: CDR1 SGHNT and CDR2 YENEEA. The CDR3 is made up of 16 amino acids. V was clipped by 2 bases and J by 0 bases, with 12 bases between them. DNA for the CDR3: TGTGCCAGCAGCTTAATGGGGGCCTCTAGCACAGATACGCAGTATTTT. Protein: CASSLMGASSTDTQYF.

The rearrangement uses TRBV6-5 and TRBJ1-6; D remains unclear. The CDR3 has 14 amino acids. Germline V gene data show CDR1 as MNHEY and CDR2 as SVGAGI. V lost 2 bases to trimming and J lost 9 bases, with 11 bases between them. CDR3 amino acids: CASSYKEEGSPLHF. Written as DNA, the CDR3 is TGTGCCAGCAGTTACAAGGAGGAGGGTTCACCCCTCCACTTT.

The rearrangement joins TRBV5-1 to TRBJ1-1; D gene ambiguous. CDR3 length: 15 residues. The V end was cut by 2 bases, the J end by 3 bases, with 14 bases between. Germline V gene lookup returns CDR1 SGHRS and CDR2 YFSETQ. CDR3 protein: CASSFRSAGDTEAFF. Written as DNA, the CDR3 is TGCGCCAGCAGCTTTCGGTCCGCGGGAGACACTGAAGCTTTCTTT.

This clone has a single count. This rearrangement joins TRBV27 to TRBJ1-1, with TRBD1 as a possible D gene (5 bases). Germline V gene lookup returns CDR1 MNHEY and CDR2 SMNVEV (reference sequence). The CDR3 totals 17 residues. V lost 8 bases, J lost 4 bases, and 26 bases lay in between. The chain's CDR3 is CASGIRGGRLRGTEAFF. The CDR3 bases are TGTGCCAGCGGAATTCGGGGGGGGAGGCTTAGAGGCACTGAAGCTTTCTTT.